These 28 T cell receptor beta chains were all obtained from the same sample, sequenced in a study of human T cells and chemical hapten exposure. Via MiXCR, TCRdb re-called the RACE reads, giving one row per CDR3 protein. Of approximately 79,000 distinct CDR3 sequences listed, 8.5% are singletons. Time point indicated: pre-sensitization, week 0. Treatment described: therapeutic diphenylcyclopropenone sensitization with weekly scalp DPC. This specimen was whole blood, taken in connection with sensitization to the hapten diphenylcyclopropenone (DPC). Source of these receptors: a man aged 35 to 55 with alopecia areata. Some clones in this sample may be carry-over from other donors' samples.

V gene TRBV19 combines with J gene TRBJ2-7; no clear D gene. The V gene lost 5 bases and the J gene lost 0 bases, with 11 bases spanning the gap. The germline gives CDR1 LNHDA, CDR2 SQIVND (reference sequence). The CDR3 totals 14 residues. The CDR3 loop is CASSQGRFSYEQYF. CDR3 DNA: TGTGCCAGTAGTCAAGGACGGTTCTCCTACGAGCAGTACTTC.

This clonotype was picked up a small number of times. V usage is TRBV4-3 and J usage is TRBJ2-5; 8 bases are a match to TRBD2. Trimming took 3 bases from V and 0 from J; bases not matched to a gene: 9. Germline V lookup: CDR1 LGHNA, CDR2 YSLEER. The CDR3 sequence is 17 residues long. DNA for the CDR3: TGCGCCAGCAGCCAGGGGGCTAGCGGGCCGTACCAAGAGACCCAGTACTTC. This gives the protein CASSQGASGPYQETQYF.

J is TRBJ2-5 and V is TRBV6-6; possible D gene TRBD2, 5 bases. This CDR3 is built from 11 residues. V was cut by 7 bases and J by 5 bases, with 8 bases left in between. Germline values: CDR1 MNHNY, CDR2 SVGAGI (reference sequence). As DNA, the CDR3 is TGTGCCAGCACTAGCTGGGAGACCCAGTACTTC. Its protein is CASTSWETQYF.

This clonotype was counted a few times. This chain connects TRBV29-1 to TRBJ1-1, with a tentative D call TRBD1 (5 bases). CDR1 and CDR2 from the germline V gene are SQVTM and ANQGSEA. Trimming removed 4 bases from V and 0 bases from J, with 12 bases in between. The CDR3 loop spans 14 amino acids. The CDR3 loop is CSVVEGLMNTEAFF. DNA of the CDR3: TGCAGCGTTGTCGAGGGGCTCATGAACACTGAAGCTTTCTTT.

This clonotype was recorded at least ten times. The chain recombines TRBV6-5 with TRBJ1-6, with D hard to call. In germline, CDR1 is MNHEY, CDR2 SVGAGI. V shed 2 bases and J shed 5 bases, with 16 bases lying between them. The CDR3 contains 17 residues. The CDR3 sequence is CASSYRPLRPDNSPLHF. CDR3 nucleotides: TGTGCCAGCAGTTACCGACCGTTGCGGCCCGATAATTCACCCCTCCACTTT.

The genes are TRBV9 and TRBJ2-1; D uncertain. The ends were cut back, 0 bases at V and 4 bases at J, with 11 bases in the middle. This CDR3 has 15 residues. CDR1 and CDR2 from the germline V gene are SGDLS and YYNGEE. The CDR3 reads CASSVDGNGYNEQFF. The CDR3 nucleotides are TGTGCCAGCAGCGTAGATGGAAACGGGTACAATGAGCAGTTCTTC.

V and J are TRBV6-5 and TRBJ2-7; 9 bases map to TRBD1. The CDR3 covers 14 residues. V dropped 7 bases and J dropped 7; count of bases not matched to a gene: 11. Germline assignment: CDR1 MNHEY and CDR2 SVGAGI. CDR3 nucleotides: TGTGCCAGCAACGGAAACAGGGGGCCGGGGGAGCAGTACTTC. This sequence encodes CASNGNRGPGEQYF.

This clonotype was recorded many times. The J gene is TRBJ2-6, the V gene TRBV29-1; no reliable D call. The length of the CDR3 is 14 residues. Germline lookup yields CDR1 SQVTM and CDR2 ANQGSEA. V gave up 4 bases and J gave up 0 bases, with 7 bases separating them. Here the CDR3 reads CSVGLDSGANVLTF. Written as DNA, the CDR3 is TGCAGCGTTGGTCTAGACTCTGGGGCCAACGTCCTGACTTTC.

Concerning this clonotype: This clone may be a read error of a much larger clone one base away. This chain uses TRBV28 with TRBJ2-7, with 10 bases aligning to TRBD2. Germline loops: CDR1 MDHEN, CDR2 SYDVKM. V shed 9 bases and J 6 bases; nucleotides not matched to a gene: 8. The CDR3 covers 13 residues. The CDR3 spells CARRAGGPTEQYF. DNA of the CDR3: TGTGCCAGACGAGCGGGAGGGCCTACCGAGCAGTACTTC.

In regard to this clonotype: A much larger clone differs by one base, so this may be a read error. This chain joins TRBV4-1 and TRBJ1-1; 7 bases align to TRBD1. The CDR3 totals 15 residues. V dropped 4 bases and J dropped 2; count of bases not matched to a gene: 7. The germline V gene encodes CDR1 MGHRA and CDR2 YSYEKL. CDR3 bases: TGCGCCAGCAGCCCACGACAGGGATGCAACACTGAAGCTTTCTTT. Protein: CASSPRQGCNTEAFF.

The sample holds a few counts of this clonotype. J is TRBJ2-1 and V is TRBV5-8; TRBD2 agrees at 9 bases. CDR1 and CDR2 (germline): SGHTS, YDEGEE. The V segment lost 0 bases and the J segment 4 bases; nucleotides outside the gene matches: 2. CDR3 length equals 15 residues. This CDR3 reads CASSLGLAGYNEQFF. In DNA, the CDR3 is TGTGCCAGCAGCTTGGGGCTAGCGGGGTACAATGAGCAGTTCTTC.

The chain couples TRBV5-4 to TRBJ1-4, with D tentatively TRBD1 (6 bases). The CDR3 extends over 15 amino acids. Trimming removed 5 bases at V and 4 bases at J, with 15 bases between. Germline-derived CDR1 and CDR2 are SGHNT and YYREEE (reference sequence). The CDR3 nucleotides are TGTGCCAGCAGATCGGGGAGGGGGAATAATGAAAAACTGTTTTTT. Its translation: CASRSGRGNNEKLFF.

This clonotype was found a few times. CDR3 sequence (DNA): TGTGCCAGCAGTTTACCGAGCTCCTACAATGAGCAGTTCTTC. It yields the protein CASSLPSSYNEQFF. This chain joins TRBV12-3 or TRBV12-4 and TRBJ2-1; the D is unclear. Trimming removed 2 bases from V and 0 bases from J, with 5 bases in between. The CDR3 extends over 14 amino acids.

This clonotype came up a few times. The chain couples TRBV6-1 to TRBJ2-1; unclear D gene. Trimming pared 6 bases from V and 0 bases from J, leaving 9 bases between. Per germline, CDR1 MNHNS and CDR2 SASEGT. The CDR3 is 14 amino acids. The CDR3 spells CASSASSSYNEQFF. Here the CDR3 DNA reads TGTGCCAGCAGCGCGTCGAGCTCCTACAATGAGCAGTTCTTC.

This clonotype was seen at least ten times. CDR3 residues: CASSLSPASWSGYTF. The CDR3 DNA is TGTGCCAGCAGTTTGTCCCCAGCCAGCTGGTCTGGCTACACCTTC. This chain uses TRBV12-3 or TRBV12-4 with TRBJ1-2, with unresolved D. V was cut by 3 bases and J by 7 bases, with 18 bases left in between. The CDR3 length is 15 residues.

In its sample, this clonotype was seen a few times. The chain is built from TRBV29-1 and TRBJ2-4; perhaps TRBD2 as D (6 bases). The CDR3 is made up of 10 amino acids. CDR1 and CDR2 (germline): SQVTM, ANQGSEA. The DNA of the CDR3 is TGCAGGCCGGGAGAAAACATTCAGTACTTC. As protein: CRPGENIQYF.

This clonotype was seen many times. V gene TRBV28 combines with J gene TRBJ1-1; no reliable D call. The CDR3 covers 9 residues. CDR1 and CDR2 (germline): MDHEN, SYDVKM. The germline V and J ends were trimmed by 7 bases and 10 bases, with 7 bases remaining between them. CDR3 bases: TGTGCCAGCATCCGCGGAGCTTTCTTT. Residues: CASIRGAFF.

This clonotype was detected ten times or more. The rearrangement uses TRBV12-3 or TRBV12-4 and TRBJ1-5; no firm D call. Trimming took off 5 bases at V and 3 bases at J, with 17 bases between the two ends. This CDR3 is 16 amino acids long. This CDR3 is CASSPGPRGINQPQHF. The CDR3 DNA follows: TGTGCCAGCAGTCCCGGGCCCCGAGGTATCAATCAGCCCCAGCATTTT.

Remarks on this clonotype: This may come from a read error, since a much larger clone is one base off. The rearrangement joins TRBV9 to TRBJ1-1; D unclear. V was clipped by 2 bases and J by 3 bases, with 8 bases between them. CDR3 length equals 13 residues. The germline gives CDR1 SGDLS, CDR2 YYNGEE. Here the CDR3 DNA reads TGTGCCAGCAGCGTCAAGACGGACACTGAAGCTTTCTTT. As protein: CASSVKTDTEAFF.

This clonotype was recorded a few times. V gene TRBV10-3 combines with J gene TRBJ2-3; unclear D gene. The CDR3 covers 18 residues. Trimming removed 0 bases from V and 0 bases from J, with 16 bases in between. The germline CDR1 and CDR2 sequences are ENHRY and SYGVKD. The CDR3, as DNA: TGTGCCATCAGTGAGTCGAAGTCGGGCGTCAGTAGCACAGATACGCAGTATTTT. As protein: CAISESKSGVSSTDTQYF.

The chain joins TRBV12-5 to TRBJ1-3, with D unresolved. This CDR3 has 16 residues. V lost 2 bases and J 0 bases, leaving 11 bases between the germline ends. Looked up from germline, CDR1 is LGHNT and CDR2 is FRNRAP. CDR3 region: CASGLTRQPSGNTIYF. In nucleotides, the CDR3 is TGTGCTAGTGGTTTGACCCGGCAGCCCTCTGGAAACACCATATATTTT.

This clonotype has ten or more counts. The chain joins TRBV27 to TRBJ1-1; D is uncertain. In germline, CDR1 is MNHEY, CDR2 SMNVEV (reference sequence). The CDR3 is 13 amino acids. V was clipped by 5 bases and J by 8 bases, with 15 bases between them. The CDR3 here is CASSPRPLREAFF. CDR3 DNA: TGTGCCAGCAGTCCCCGGCCCCTCAGGGAAGCTTTCTTT.

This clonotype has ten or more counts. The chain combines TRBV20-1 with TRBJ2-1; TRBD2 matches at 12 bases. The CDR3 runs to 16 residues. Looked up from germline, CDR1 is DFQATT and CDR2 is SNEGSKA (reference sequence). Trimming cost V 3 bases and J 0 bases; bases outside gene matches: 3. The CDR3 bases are TGCAGTGCTAGGGCGACTAGCGGGAGCTCCTACAATGAGCAGTTCTTC. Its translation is CSARATSGSSYNEQFF.

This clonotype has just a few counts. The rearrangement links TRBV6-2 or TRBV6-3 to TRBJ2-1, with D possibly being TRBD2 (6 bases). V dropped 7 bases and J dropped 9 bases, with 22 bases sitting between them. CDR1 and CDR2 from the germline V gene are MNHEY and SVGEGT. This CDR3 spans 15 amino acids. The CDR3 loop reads CASTTARGREVEQFF. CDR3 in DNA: TGTGCCAGCACCACCGCAAGAGGCAGGGAGGTTGAGCAGTTCTTC.

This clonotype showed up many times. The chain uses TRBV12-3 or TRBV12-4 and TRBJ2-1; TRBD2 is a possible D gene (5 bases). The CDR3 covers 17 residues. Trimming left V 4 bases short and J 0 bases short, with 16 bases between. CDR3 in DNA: TGTGCCAGCAGTTCCTTGGCGAGCGGAGCCTCCTACAATGAGCAGTTCTTC. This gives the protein CASSSLASGASYNEQFF.

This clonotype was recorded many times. The CDR3 protein is CASSEMSYGYTF. The CDR3 DNA sequence: TGTGCCAGCAGTGAAATGTCCTATGGCTACACCTTC. The chain employs TRBV2 and TRBJ1-2; D gene uncertain. V lost 2 bases to trimming and J lost 4 bases, with 5 bases between them. The V gene's germline CDR1 is SNHLY and CDR2 FYNNEI. The CDR3 is 12 amino acids.

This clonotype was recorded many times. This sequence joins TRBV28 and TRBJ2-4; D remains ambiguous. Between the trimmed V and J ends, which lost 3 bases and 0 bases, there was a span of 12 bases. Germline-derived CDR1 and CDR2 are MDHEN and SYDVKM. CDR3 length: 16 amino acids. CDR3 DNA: TGTGCCAGCAGTTTCGTGGTAGTTTCAGCCAAAAACATTCAGTACTTC. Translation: CASSFVVVSAKNIQYF.

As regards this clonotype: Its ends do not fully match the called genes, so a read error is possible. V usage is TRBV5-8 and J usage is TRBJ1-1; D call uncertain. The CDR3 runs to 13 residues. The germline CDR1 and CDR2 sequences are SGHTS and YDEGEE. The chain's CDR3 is CASSLDAITEDFF. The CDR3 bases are TGTGCCAGCAGCTTAGATGCAATCACTGAAGATTTCTTT.